This entry lists 23 T cell receptor beta chains sequenced from one sample in a study of cytomegalovirus exposure and HLA in healthy donors. Amplification used 60 Vbeta primers and 13 Jbeta primers. Some clones are missing from TCRdb's copy, which holds only in-frame ones; the method was immunoSEQ multiplex PCR. There are 300,000 or so clones in the sample; just under 85% occur only once, and 1.5% to 2% lies in the top ten. The sample consisted of PBMCs. The receptor source for this set is a middle-aged woman in good health and CMV-seropositive.

The rearrangement links TRBV29-1 to TRBJ2-1; D is unclear. Germline CDR1 and CDR2: SQVTM and ANQGSEA. CDR3 size: 13 residues. The ends were cut back, 4 bases at V and 6 bases at J, with 13 bases in the middle. The DNA of the CDR3 is TGCAGCGTTGTCCTCGATTTGCGCAATGAGCAGTTCTTC. This encodes CSVVLDLRNEQFF.

This clone was found once. J is TRBJ2-1 and V is TRBV7-8; TRBD1 matches at 10 bases. Trimming took 3 bases from V and 7 from J; bases not matched to a gene: 0. Germline loops: CDR1 SGHVS, CDR2 FQNEAQ. CDR3 size: 13 residues. The CDR3 loop reads CASSLDRGNEQFF. The CDR3 DNA follows: TGTGCCAGCAGCTTGGACAGGGGGAATGAGCAGTTCTTC.

The chain carries TRBV19 and TRBJ1-2; 7 bases agree with TRBD1. Germline trimming cut 5 bases from V and 4 bases from J; bases unmatched to any gene: 10. This CDR3 is 15 amino acids long. Germline loops: CDR1 LNHDA, CDR2 SQIVND (reference sequence). CDR3 sequence (DNA): TGTGCCAGTAGTCGGACCGGGACAGCACCCTATGGCTACACCTTC. Its protein product is CASSRTGTAPYGYTF.

V usage is TRBV6-1 and J usage is TRBJ2-7; 11 nucleotides align to TRBD2. The CDR3 has 15 amino acids. Looked up from germline, CDR1 is MNHNS and CDR2 is SASEGT. Trimming at V came to 6 bases and at J to 2 bases, leaving 6 bases not matched to a gene. CDR3: CASRGTSGSTYEQYF. The CDR3, as DNA: TGTGCCAGCAGGGGGACTAGCGGTTCTACCTACGAGCAGTACTTC.

About this clone: The same CDR3 arises from other DNA sequences in this sample as well. This rearrangement joins TRBV7-9 to TRBJ1-5, with 9 positions matching TRBD1. The CDR3 sequence is 14 residues long. Germline CDR1 reads SEHNR; CDR2 reads FQNEAQ (reference sequence). The V segment lost 5 bases and the J segment 2 bases; nucleotides outside the gene matches: 1. CDR3 sequence (DNA): TGTGCCAGCAGCAGGGACAGGGGCAATCAGCCCCAGCATTTT. It specifies CASSRDRGNQPQHF.

The chain employs TRBV4-3 and TRBJ2-1; D possibly corresponds to TRBD2 (6 bases). The germline V and J ends were trimmed by 3 bases and 5 bases, with 17 bases remaining between them. CDR1 is LGHNA and CDR2 is YSLEER in the germline V gene. This CDR3 is built from 16 residues. CDR3 sequence (DNA): TGCGCCAGCAGCCATCCCCAGGTGGGAGGAAACAATGAGCAGTTCTTC. This codes for CASSHPQVGGNNEQFF.

J is TRBJ2-5 and V is TRBV25-1, with 8 positions matching TRBD1. Germline V CDR1 and CDR2: MGHDK, SYGVNS. V gave up 6 bases and J gave up 1 base; unmatched junction bases: 10. The CDR3 has 16 residues. This CDR3 reads CASSPFLDRGQETQYF. CDR3 DNA: TGTGCCAGCAGCCCCTTCCTCGACAGGGGCCAAGAGACCCAGTACTTC.

This clone was detected only a few times. This sequence joins TRBV7-3 and TRBJ2-1, with a weak D call TRBD2 (5 bases). Germline V lookup: CDR1 SGHTA, CDR2 FQGTGA. V shed 4 bases and J shed 10 bases, with 11 bases lying between them. There are 12 residues in the CDR3. CDR3 residues: CASSSLDTEQFF. The CDR3, as DNA: TGTGCCAGCAGCTCACTAGACACCGAGCAGTTCTTC. Supplemented by reference TRBV7-3 and TRBJ2-1, the full variable domain reads GAGVSQTPSNKVTEKGKYVELRCDPISGHTALYWYRQSLGQGPEFLIYFQGTGAADDSGLPNDRFFAVRPEGSVSTLKIQRTERGDSAVYLCASSSLDTEQFFGPGTRLTVL.

V is TRBV9 and J is TRBJ2-3, with D possibly being TRBD2 (6 bases). The CDR3 covers 15 residues. Germline CDR1 reads SGDLS; CDR2 reads YYNGEE. Trimming shortened V by 0 bases and J by 5 bases, and 13 bases separated the two germline ends. The CDR3 region has the DNA TGTGCCAGCAGCGTAGATGGAGGGAGTATAGATACGCAGTATTTT. It specifies CASSVDGGSIDTQYF.

This clone was counted a single time. The V call is TRBV11-3, the J call TRBJ2-1; 9 bases agree with TRBD2. With V trimmed by 0 bases and J by 5 bases, 8 bases remained unmatched. The germline gives CDR1 SGHNT, CDR2 YENEEA. The CDR3 length is 17 residues. The CDR3 DNA is TGTGCCAGCAGCTTAGAGGCTAGCGGGACCTCTCACAATGAGCAGTTCTTC. Its protein is CASSLEASGTSHNEQFF.

The genes are TRBV10-3 and TRBJ2-2, with TRBD2 identical over 8 bases. This CDR3 spans 15 amino acids. Germline V gene sequence: CDR1 ENHRY, CDR2 SYGVKD. Trimming cost V 10 bases and J 3 bases; bases outside gene matches: 10. In nucleotides, the CDR3 is TGTGCCACCTCGGGCAGCGGGAGCCACACCGGGGAGCTGTTTTTT. It encodes CATSGSGSHTGELFF.

V is TRBV9 and J is TRBJ1-5, with D possibly TRBD1 on 5 matching bases. Trimming took off 0 bases at V and 2 bases at J, with 18 bases between the two ends. Germline CDR1 SGDLS, CDR2 YYNGEE. CDR3 length: 18 amino acids. The CDR3, as DNA: TGTGCCAGCAGCGTAGCCAGGGTGTATAGGGCGTGCAATCAGCCCCAGCATTTT. Encoded protein: CASSVARVYRACNQPQHF.

The chain recombines TRBV6-5 with TRBJ2-3, with 11 bases lining up with TRBD2. The CDR3 totals 16 residues. With 2 bases clipped from V and 5 bases from J, the junction kept 6 bases outside the gene matches. Germline CDR1 reads MNHEY; CDR2 reads SVGAGI. The CDR3 DNA reads TGTGCCAGCAGTTACACCACTAGCGGGAGTCGAGATACGCAGTATTTT. Its protein is CASSYTTSGSRDTQYF.

This clone was recorded only once. The gene calls are TRBV15 and TRBJ1-4; TRBD1 is a possible D gene (5 bases). V shed 0 bases and J shed 8 bases, with 19 bases lying between them. The CDR3 length is 17 residues. Germline loops: CDR1 LNHNV, CDR2 YYDKDF (reference sequence). In DNA, the CDR3 is TGTGCCACCAGCAGAGATATGATGGGGCAGGGAGGAGAAAAACTGTTTTTT. Protein sequence: CATSRDMMGQGGEKLFF.

This clone was seen a handful of times. V gene TRBV28 combines with J gene TRBJ2-5; 9 bases align to TRBD1. Germline values: CDR1 MDHEN, CDR2 SYDVKM. The ends lost 4 bases at V and 3 bases at J; junction bases unmatched: 6. CDR3 length equals 15 residues. CDR3 loop: CASSWEGQGKETQYF. The CDR3 coding sequence is TGTGCCAGCAGTTGGGAAGGACAGGGGAAAGAGACCCAGTACTTC.

The rearrangement links TRBV12-5 to TRBJ1-2; TRBD1 matches 9 bases. Germline values: CDR1 LGHNT, CDR2 FRNRAP. V was pared by 5 bases and J by 14 bases, with 9 bases of the junction left unmatched. The CDR3 covers 12 residues. The CDR3 DNA is TGTGCTAGTGGTCCGGGGGGACAGGGTCAGACCTTC. Encoded protein: CASGPGGQGQTF.

The chain uses TRBV6-1 and TRBJ2-7; 10 bases map to TRBD2. The V gene end was trimmed by 2 bases and the J gene end by 6 bases; junction bases not matched to a gene: 13. The CDR3 covers 17 residues. Germline assignment: CDR1 MNHNS and CDR2 SASEGT. Here the CDR3 DNA reads TGTGCCAGCAGTGAATGGTCCCCGACTAGCGGGCCCCTCGAGCAGTACTTC. It codes for CASSEWSPTSGPLEQYF.

This chain uses TRBV20-1 with TRBJ2-5, with a weak D call TRBD2 (6 bases). Germline V gene data show CDR1 as DFQATT and CDR2 as SNEGSKA (reference sequence). The CDR3 is 11 amino acids. The germline V and J ends were trimmed by 7 bases and 5 bases, with 11 bases remaining between them. The CDR3: CSVGRGETQYF. The CDR3, as DNA: TGCAGTGTGGGGCGGGGCGAGACCCAGTACTTC.

This rearrangement joins TRBV5-1 to TRBJ2-3; 8 nucleotides agree with TRBD1. V was pared by 0 bases and J by 4 bases, with 4 bases of the junction left unmatched. CDR3 length: 15 amino acids. Per germline, CDR1 SGHRS and CDR2 YFSETQ. CDR3 region: CASSLDRQGSDTQYF. The CDR3 DNA sequence: TGCGCCAGCAGCTTGGACAGACAGGGGTCAGATACGCAGTATTTT.

CDR3 in DNA: TGCAGCGCTACGCTCCCAACAGTTAGAGAGACCCAGTACTTC. The encoded protein is CSATLPTVRETQYF. The chain recombines TRBV29-1 with TRBJ2-5, with D unclear. V lost 7 bases to trimming and J lost 4 bases, with 19 bases between them. The germline V gene encodes CDR1 SQVTM and CDR2 ANQGSEA. The CDR3 is 14 residues long.

The J gene is TRBJ2-7, the V gene TRBV13; TRBD2 agrees at 13 bases. J lost 4 bases, V lost 3 bases, and 6 bases had no gene match. Germline V lookup: CDR1 PRHDT, CDR2 FYEKMQ (reference sequence). This CDR3 comprises 16 residues. The CDR3: CASSFLGLAGKYEQYF. The CDR3 coding sequence is TGTGCCAGCAGCTTCCTGGGACTAGCGGGGAAATACGAGCAGTACTTC.

This sequence joins TRBV13 and TRBJ2-7; 9 bases map to TRBD1. CDR1 is PRHDT and CDR2 is FYEKMQ in the germline V gene (reference sequence). The V gene end was trimmed by 4 bases and the J gene end by 6 bases; junction bases not matched to a gene: 16. The CDR3 runs 17 residues. The CDR3 loop is CASSSATGGVRGVEQYF. For the CDR3, the DNA is TGTGCCAGCAGCTCGGCTACAGGGGGCGTAAGGGGTGTCGAGCAGTACTTC.

The J gene is TRBJ1-5, the V gene TRBV7-8, with D tentatively TRBD1 (6 bases). CDR1 SGHVS and CDR2 FQNEAQ come from the germline V gene. CDR3 length: 15 residues. Trimming removed 5 bases from V and 1 base from J, with 12 bases in between. CDR3 in amino acids: CASSRGGESNQPQHF. The CDR3 DNA sequence: TGTGCCAGCAGCAGGGGGGGGGAGAGCAATCAGCCCCAGCATTTT.